This TCR beta chain was obtained from a study of blood T cell repertoires in COVID-19. About the study: Researchers got acute and convalescent COVID-19 samples from the United States, Italy and Spain.

Germline V gene sequence: CDR1 SEHNR, CDR2 FQNEAQ (reference sequence). Unmatched junction bases numbered 7, after V lost 5 bases and J lost 9 bases. The CDR3 spans 14 residues. Repertoires were generated with immunoSEQ multiplex PCR, while TCRdb's copy carries only in-frame clones and drops some. The sample carries over 55,000 clones, approximately 88% recorded once. The sample holds a few counts of this clone. The gene calls are TRBV7-9 and TRBJ1-6; TRBD1 aligns across 7 bases. The sample consisted of peripheral blood. This clonotype was sampled from a woman aged 80 or older with acute or convalescent COVID-19. In DNA, the CDR3 is TGTGCCAGCAGCCCAGACAGGGTGGGTTCACCCCTCCACTTT. This encodes CASSPDRVGSPLHF.